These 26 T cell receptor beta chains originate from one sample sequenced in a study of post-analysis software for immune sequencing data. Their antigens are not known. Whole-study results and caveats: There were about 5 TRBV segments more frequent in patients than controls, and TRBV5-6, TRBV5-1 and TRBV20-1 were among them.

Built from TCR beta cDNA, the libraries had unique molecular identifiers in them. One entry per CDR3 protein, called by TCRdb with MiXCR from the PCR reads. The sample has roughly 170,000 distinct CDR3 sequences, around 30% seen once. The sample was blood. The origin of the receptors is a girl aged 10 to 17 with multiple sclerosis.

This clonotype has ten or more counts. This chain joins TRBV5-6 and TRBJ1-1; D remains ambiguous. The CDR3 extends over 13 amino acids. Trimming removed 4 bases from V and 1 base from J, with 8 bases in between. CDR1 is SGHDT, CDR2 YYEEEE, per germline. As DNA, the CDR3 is TGTGCCAGCAGCAGCGACCAGAACACTGAAGCTTTCTTT. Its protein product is CASSSDQNTEAFF.

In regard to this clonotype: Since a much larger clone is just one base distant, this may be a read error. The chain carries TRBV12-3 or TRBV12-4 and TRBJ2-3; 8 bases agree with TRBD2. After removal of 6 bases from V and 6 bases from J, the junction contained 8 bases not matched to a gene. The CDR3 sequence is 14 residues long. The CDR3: CASRLGLGRDTQYF. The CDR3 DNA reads TGTGCCAGCAGGCTGGGACTAGGCAGGGATACGCAGTATTTT.

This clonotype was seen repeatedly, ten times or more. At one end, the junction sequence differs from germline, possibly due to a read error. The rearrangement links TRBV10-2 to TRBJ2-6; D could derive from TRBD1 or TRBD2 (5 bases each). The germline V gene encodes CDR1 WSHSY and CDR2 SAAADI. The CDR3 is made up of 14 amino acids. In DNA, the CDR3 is TGCGCCAGCAAGAGGGGAGCTGGGGTCAACGTCCTGACTTTC. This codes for CASKRGAGVNVLTF.

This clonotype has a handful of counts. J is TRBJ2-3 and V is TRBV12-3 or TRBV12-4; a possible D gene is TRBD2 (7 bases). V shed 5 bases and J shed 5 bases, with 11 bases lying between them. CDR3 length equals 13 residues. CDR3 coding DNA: TGTGCCAGCAGTGGGGGGGCGGGAGATACGCAGTATTTT. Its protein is CASSGGAGDTQYF.

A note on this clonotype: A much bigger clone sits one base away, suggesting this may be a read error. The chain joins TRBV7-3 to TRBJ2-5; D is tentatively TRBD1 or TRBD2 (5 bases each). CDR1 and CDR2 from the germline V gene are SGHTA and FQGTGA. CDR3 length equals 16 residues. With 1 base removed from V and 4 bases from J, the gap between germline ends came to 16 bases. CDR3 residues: CASSLSPGRDRETQYF. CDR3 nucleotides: TGTGCCAGCAGCTTAAGTCCGGGCAGGGACCGAGAGACCCAGTACTTC. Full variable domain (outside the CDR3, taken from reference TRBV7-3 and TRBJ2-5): GAGVSQTPSNKVTEKGKYVELRCDPISGHTALYWYRQSLGQGPEFLIYFQGTGAADDSGLPNDRFFAVRPEGSVSTLKIQRTERGDSAVYLCASSLSPGRDRETQYFGPGTRLLVL.

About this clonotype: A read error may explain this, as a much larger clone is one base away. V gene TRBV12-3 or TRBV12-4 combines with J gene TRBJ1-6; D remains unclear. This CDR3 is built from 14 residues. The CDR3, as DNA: TGTGCCAGCAGGGCACCAACCGTGATTTCACCCCCCCACTTT. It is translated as CASRAPTVISPPHF.

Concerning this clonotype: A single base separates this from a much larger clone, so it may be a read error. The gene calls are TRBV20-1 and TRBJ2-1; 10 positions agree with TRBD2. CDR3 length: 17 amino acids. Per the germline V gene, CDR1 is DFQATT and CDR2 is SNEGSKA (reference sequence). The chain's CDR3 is CNANGLAVLSSYSEQFF. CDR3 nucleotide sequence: TGCAATGCTAATGGACTAGCGGTCCTGAGCTCCTACAGTGAGCAGTTCTTC.

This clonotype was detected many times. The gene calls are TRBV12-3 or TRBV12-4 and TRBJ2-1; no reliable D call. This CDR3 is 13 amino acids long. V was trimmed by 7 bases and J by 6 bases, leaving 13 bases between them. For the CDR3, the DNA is TGTGCCAGCACCCTACCGTCAGGCAATGAGCAGTTCTTC. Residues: CASTLPSGNEQFF.

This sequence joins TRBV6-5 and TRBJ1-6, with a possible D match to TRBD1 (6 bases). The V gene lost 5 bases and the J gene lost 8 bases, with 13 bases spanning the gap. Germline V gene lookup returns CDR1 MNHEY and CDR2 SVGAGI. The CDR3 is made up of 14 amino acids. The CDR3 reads CASSIQGPYSPLHF. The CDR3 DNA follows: TGTGCCAGCAGTATACAGGGTCCATATTCACCCCTCCACTTT.

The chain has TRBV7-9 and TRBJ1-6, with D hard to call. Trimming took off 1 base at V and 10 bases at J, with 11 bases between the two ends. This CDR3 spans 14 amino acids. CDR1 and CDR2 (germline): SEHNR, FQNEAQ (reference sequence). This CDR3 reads CASSLVDDRSPLHF. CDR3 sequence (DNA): TGTGCCAGCAGCTTAGTCGACGATAGGTCACCCCTCCACTTT.

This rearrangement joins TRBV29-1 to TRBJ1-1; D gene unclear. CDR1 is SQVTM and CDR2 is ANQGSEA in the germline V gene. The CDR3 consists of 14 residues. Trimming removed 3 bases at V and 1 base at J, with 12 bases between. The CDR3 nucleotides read TGCAGCGTTGAGTATAGGCTGACGAACACTGAAGCTTTCTTT. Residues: CSVEYRLTNTEAFF.

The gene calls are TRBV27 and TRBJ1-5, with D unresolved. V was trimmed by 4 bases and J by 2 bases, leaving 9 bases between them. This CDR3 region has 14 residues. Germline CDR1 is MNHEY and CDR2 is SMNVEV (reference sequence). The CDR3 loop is CASSSPGRNQPQHF. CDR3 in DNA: TGTGCCAGCAGTTCCCCGGGCCGCAATCAGCCCCAGCATTTT.

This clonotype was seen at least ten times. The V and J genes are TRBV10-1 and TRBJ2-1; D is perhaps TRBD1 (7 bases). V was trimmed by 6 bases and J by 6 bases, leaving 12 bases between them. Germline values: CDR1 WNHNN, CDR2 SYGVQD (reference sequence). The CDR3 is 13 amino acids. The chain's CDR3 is CASSAGQRNEQFF. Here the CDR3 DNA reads TGCGCCAGCAGCGCGGGACAGCGCAATGAGCAGTTCTTC.

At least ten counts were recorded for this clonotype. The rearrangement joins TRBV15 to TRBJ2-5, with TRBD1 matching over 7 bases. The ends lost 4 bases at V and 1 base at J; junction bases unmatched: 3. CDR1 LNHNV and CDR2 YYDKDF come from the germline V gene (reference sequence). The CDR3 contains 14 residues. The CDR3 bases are TGTGCCACCAGCAAGGGACAGTCCCAAGAGACCCAGTACTTC. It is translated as CATSKGQSQETQYF.

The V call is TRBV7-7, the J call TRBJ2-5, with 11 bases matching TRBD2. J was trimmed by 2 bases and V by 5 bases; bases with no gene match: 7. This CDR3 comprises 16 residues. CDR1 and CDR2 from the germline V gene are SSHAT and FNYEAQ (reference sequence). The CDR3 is CASSLGTSGPQETQYF. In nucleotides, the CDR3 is TGTGCCAGCAGCCTAGGGACTAGCGGACCACAAGAGACCCAGTACTTC.

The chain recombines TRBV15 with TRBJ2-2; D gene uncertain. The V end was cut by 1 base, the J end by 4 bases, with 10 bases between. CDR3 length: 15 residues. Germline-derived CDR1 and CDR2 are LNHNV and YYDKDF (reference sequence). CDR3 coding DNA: TGTGCCACCAGCAGAGTTCGCATAACCACCGGGGAGCTGTTTTTT. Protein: CATSRVRITTGELFF.

The CDR3 sequence: CATSLFDREGGNTEAFF. DNA for the CDR3: TGTGCCACCAGTCTCTTCGACAGGGAGGGTGGTAACACTGAAGCTTTCTTT. The chain links TRBV24-1 to TRBJ1-1; 7 bases align to TRBD1. CDR1 is KGHDR, CDR2 SFDVKD, per germline. Trimming cost V 6 bases and J 2 bases; bases outside gene matches: 14. There are 17 residues in the CDR3.

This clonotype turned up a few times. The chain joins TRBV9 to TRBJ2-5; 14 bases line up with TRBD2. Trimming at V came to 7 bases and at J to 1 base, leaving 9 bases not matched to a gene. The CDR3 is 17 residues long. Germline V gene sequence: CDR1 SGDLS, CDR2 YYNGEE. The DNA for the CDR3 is TGTGCCAGCTCTACGACTAGCGGGAGGGCCCTCCAAGAGACCCAGTACTTC. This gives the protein CASSTTSGRALQETQYF.

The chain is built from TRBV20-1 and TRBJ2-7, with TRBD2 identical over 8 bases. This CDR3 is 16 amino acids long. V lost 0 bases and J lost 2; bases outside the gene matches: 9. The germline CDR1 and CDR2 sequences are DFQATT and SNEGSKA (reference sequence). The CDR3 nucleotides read TGCAGTGCTAGAGATCACCTAGCGGGCGGGCCCTACGAGCAGTACTTC. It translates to CSARDHLAGGPYEQYF.

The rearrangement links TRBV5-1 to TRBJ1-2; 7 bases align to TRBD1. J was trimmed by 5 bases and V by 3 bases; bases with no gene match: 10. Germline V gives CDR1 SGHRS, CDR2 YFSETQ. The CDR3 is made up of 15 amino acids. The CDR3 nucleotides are TGCGCCAGCAGCTCCTTTAAAGGGACAGCTTATGGCTACACCTTC. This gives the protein CASSSFKGTAYGYTF.

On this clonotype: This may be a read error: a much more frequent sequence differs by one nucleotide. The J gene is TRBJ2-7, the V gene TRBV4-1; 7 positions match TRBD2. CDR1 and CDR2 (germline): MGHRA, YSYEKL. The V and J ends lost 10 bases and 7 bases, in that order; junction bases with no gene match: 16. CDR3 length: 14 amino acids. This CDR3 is CATSGLADYNEQYF. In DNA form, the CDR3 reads TGCGCCACCTCGGGGCTAGCGGATTACAATGAGCAGTACTTC.

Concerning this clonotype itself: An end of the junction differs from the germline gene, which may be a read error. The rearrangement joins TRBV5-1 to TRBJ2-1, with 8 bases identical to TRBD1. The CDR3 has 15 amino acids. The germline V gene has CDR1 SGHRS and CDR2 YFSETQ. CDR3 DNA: TGCGCCAGCAGCTTGGGGACAGGGTCCTACAGTGAGCAGTTCTTC. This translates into CASSLGTGSYSEQFF.

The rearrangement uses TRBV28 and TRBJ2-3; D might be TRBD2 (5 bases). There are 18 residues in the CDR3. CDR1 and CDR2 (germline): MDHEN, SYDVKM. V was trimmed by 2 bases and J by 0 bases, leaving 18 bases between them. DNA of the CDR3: TGTGCCAGCAGTTTAAAGTGGCGGGCGTCCAGGAGCACAGATACGCAGTATTTT. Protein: CASSLKWRASRSTDTQYF.

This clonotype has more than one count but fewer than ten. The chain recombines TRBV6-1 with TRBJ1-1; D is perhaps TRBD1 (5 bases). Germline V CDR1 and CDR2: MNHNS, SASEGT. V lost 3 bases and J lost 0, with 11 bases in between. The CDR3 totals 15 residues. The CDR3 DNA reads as TGTGCCAGCAGTGAGCCTGACAGAATGAACACTGAAGCTTTCTTT. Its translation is CASSEPDRMNTEAFF.

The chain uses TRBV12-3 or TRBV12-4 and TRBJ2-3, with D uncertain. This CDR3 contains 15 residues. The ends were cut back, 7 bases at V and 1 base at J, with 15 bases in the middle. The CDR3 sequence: CASILGPDRTDTQYF. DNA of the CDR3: TGTGCCAGCATCCTAGGGCCGGACCGCACAGATACGCAGTATTTT.

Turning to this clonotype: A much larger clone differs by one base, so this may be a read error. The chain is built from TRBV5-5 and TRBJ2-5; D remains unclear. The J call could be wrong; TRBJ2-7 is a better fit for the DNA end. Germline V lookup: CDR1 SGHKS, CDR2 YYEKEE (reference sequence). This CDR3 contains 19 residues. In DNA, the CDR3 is TGTGCCAGCAGCGTCAGACCCTTTGTAGCCTTGGAATTCGGCGACGAGCAGTACTTC. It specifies CASSVRPFVALEFGDEQYF.